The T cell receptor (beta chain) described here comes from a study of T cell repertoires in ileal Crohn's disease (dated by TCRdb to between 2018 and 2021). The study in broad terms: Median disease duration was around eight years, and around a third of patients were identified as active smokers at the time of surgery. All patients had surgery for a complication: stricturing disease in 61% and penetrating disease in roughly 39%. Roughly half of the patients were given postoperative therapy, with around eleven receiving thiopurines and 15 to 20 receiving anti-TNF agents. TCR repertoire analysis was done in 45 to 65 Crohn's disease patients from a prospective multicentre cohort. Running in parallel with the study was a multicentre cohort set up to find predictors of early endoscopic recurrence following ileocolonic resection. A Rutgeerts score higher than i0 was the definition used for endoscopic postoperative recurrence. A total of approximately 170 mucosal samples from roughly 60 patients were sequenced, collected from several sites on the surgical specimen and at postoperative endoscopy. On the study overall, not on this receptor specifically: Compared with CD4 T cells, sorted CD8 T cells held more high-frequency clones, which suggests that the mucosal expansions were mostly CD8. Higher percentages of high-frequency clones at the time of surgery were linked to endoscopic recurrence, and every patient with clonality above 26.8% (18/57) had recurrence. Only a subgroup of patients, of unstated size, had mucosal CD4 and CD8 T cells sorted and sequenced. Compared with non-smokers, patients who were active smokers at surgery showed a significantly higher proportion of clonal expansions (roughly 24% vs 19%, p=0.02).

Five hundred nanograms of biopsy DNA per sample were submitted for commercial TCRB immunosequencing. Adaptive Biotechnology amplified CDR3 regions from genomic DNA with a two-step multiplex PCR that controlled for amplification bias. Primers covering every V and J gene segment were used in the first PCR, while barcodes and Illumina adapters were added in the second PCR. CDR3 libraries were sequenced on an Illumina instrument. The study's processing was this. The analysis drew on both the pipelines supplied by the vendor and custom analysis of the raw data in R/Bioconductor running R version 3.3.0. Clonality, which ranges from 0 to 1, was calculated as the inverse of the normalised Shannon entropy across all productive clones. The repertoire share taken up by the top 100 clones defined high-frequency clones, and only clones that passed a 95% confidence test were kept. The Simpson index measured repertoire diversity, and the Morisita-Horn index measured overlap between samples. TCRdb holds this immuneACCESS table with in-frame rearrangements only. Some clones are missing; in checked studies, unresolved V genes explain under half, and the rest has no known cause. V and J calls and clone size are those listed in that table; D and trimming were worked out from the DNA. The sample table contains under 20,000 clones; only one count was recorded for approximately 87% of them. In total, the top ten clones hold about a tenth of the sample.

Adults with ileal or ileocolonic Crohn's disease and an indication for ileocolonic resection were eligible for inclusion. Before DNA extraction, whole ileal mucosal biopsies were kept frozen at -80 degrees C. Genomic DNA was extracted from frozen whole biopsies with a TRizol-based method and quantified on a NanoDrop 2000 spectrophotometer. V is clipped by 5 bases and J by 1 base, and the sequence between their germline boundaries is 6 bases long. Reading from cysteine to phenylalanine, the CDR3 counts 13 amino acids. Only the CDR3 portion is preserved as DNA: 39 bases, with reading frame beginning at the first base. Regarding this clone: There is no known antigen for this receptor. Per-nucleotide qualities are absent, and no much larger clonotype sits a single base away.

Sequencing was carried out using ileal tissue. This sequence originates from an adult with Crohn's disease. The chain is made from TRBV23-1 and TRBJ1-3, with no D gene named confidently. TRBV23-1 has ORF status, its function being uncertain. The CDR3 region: CASSWPSGNTIYF. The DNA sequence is TGCGCCAGCAGTTGGCCGTCTGGAAACACCATATATTTT.